The entry that follows covers one TCR beta chain sequence. What it recognizes is unknown. The table came from immunoSEQ multiplex PCR; TCRdb's copy has only in-frame clones and leaves some out. The profile shows around 93,000 clones, less than 85% of them singletons. The donors were part of the validation cohort of roughly 110 subjects. That cohort was separate from the first cohort, which comprised fewer than 800 subjects. The data were taken from a study of cytomegalovirus exposure and HLA in healthy donors. Study-wide points: The investigators catalogued some 150 TCR beta chains as cytomegalovirus-associated.

The sequencing sample was made of PBMCs. The origin of this receptor is a man between 18 and 35 years old in good health and CMV-seropositive.

CDR3 in DNA: TGTGCCAGCAGCTATAGCGGCCGGGAGCAGTACTTC. Translated, it gives CASSYSGREQYF. V gene TRBV11-2 combines with J gene TRBJ2-7; perhaps TRBD2 as D (6 bases). The CDR3 consists of 12 residues. Germline V gene data show CDR1 as SGHAT and CDR2 as FQNNGV. Trimming stripped 4 bases from V and 7 bases from J, with 11 bases between.